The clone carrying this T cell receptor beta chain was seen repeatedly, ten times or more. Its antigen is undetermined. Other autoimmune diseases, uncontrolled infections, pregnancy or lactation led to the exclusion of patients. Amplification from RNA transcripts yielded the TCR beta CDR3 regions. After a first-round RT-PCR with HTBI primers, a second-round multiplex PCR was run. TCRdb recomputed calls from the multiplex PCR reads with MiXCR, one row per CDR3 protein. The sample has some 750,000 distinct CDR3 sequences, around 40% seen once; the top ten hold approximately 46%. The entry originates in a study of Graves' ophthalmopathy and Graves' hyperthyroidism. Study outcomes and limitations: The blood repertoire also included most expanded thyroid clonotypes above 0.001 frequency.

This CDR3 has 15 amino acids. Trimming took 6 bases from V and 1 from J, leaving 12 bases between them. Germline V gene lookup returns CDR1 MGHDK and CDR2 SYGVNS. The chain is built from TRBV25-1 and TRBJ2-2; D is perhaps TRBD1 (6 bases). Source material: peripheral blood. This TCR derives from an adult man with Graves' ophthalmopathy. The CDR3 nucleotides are TGTGCCAGCAGCCAACAGGGACAGAACACCGGGGAGCTGTTTTTT. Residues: CASSQQGQNTGELFF. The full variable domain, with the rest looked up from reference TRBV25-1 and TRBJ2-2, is EADIYQTPRYLVIGTGKKITLECSQTMGHDKMYWYQQDPGMELHLIHYSYGVNSTEKGDLSSESTVSRIRTEHFPLTLESARPSHTSQYLCASSQQGQNTGELFFGEGSRLTVL.